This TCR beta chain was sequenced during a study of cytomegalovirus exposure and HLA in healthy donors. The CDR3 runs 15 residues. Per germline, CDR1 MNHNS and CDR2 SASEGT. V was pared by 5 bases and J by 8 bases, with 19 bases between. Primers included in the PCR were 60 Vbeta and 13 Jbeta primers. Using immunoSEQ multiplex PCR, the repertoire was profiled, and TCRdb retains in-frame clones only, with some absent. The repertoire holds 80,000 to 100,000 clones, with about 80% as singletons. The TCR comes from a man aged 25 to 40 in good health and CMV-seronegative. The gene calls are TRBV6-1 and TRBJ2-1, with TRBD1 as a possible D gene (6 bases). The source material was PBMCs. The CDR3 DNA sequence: TGTGCCAGCAGTTTACAACGCAGGGGTGGGGATGAGCAGTTCTTC. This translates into CASSLQRRGGDEQFF.